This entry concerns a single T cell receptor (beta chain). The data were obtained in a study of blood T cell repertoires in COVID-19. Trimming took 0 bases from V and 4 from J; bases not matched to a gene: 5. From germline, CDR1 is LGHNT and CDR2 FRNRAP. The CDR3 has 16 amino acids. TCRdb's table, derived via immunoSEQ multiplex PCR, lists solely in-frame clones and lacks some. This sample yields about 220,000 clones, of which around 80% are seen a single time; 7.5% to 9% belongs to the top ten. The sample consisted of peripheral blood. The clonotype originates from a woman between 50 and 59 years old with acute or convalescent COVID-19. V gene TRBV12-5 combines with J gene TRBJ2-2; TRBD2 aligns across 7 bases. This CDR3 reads CASGLVTGGATGELFF. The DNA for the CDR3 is TGTGCTAGTGGTTTGGTCACGGGAGGAGCCACCGGGGAGCTGTTTTTT.